These T cell receptor beta chains were read from a single sample in a study of blood T cell repertoires in COVID-19. Generated by immunoSEQ multiplex PCR, the TCRdb table keeps only in-frame clones and is missing some. There are 85,000 to 90,000 clones in the sample; about nine tenths occur only once, and about 1.2% lies in the top ten. Sequencing used peripheral blood. The receptors come from a human donor in a cohort sampled during active COVID-19. CDR3s include the opening cysteine and the closing phenylalanine or tryptophan.

j_call v_call cdr3_aa
TRBJ1-6 TRBV18 CASSPQGQGALGPLHF
TRBJ2-2 TRBV5-1 CASSLSAGGPGGELFF
TRBJ2-5 TRBV5-1 CASSSGGPQETQYF
TRBJ2-7 TRBV5-4 CASSARLAGGPRSEQYF
TRBJ1-2 TRBV7-8 CASSPPRGTNYGYTF
TRBJ2-1 TRBV27 CASSLSPGSGGYNEQFF
TRBJ2-7 TRBV18 CASSPEFYEQYF
TRBJ2-3 TRBV29-1 CSVEGLAGPTQYF
TRBJ1-2 TRBV6-5 CASSYSVTRVYDGYTF
TRBJ2-6 TRBV5-5 CASSLTGSAGANVLTF
TRBJ2-3 TRBV19 CASRPLLAGRTDTQYF
TRBJ1-1 TRBV27 CASSTRGDTEAFF
TRBJ1-1 TRBV19 CASTLGQVNTEAFF
TRBJ2-7 TRBV2 CASRKDRQGSEQYF
TRBJ1-6 TRBV9 CASSVDLGGSAPLHF
TRBJ2-7 TRBV28 CASSFPTGGNYEQYF
TRBJ2-6 TRBV3-1/TRBV3-2 CASSQEPGSSSGANVLTF
TRBJ2-3 TRBV19 CASSSRTGRSGDTQYF
TRBJ2-5 TRBV5-1 CASSLQGARETQYF
TRBJ2-3 TRBV5-1 CASSPGGSGRRTDTQYF
TRBJ2-7 TRBV7-8 CASSLAHGVRLLVSYEQYF
TRBJ2-3 TRBV10-3 CAIAGTSGSTDTQYF
TRBJ2-7 TRBV6-5 CASVEGGGYEQYF